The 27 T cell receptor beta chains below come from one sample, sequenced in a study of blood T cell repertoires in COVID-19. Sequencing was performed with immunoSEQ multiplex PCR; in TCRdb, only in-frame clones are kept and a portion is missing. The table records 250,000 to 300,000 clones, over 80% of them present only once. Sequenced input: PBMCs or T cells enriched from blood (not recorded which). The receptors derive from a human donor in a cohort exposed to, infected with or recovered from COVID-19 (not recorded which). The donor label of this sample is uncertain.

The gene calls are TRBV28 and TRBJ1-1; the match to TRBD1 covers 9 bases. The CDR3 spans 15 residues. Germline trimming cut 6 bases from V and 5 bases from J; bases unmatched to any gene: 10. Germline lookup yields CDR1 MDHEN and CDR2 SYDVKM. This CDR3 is CASSTGGAGWTEAFF. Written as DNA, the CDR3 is TGTGCCAGCAGCACAGGGGGCGCAGGCTGGACTGAAGCTTTCTTT.

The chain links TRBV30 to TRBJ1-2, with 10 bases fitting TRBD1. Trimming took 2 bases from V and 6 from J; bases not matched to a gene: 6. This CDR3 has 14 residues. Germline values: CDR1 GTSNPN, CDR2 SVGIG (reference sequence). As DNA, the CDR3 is TGTGCCTGGAGTTATTTGACAGGGGGCGATGGCTACACCTTC. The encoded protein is CAWSYLTGGDGYTF.

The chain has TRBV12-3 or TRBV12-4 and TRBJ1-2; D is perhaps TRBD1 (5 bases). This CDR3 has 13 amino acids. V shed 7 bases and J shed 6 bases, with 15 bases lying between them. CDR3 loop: CASTLGGTDGYTF. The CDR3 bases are TGTGCCAGCACCCTTGGGGGGACCGATGGCTACACCTTC.

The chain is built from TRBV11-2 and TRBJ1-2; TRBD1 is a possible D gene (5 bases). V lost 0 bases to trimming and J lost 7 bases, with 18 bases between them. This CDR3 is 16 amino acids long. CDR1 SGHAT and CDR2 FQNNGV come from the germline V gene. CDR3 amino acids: CASSLDPTQAAGGYTF. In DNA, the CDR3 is TGTGCCAGCAGCTTAGATCCCACACAGGCTGCCGGTGGCTACACCTTC.

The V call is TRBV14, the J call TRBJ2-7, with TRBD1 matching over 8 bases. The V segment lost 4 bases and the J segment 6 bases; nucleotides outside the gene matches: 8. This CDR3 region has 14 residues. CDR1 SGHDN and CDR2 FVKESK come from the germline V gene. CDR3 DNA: TGTGCCAGCAGCCTAGCGACAGGGGTGAGCGAGCAGTACTTC. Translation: CASSLATGVSEQYF. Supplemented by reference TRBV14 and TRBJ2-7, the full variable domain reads EAGVTQFPSHSVIEKGQTVTLRCDPISGHDNLYWYRRVMGKEIKFLLHFVKESKQDESGMPNNRFLAERTGGTYSTLKVQPAELEDSGVYFCASSLATGVSEQYFGPGTRLTVT.

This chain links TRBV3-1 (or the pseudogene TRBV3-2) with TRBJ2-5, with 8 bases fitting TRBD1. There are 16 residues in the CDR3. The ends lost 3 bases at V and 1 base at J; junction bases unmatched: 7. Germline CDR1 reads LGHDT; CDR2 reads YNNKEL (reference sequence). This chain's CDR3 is CASSQHGTGGQETQYF. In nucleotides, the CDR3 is TGTGCCAGCAGCCAGCACGGGACAGGAGGCCAAGAGACCCAGTACTTC.

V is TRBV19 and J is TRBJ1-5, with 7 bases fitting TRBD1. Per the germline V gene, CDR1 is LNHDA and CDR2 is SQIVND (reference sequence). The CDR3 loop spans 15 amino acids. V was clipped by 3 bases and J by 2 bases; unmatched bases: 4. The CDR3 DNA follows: TGTGCCAGTAGTATTCAGGGGGTGGGCAATCAGCCCCAGCATTTT. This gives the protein CASSIQGVGNQPQHF. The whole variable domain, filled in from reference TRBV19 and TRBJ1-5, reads DGGITQSPKYLFRKEGQNVTLSCEQNLNHDAMYWYRQDPGQGLRLIYYSQIVNDFQKGDIAEGYSVSREKKESFPLTVTSAQKNPTAFYLCASSIQGVGNQPQHFGDGTRLSIL.

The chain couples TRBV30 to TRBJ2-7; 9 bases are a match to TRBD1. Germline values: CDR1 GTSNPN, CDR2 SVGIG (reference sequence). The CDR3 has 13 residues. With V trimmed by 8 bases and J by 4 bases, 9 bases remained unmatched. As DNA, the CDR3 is TGTGCCGGCGGGGACAGGGTTATGTACGAGCAGTACTTC. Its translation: CAGGDRVMYEQYF.

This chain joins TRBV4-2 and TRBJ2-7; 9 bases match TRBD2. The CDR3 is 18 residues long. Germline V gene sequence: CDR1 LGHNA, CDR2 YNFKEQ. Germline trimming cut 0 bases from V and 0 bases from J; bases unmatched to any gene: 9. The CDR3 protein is CASSQDLSSGVISYEQYF. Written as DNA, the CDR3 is TGTGCCAGCAGCCAAGATTTGTCTAGCGGGGTGATCTCCTACGAGCAGTACTTC.

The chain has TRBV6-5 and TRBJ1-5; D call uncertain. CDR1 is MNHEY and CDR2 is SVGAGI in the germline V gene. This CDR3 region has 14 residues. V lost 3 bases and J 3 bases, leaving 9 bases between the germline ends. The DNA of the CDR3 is TGTGCCAGCAGTTATCGGGGAATCAATCAGCCCCAGCATTTT. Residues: CASSYRGINQPQHF.

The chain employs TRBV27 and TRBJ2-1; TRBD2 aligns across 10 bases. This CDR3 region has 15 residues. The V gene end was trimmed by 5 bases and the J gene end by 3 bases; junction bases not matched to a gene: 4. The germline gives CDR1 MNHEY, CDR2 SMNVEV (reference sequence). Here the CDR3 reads CASSKSSGGYNEQFF. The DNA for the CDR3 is TGTGCCAGCAGTAAGTCTAGCGGGGGCTACAATGAGCAGTTCTTC.

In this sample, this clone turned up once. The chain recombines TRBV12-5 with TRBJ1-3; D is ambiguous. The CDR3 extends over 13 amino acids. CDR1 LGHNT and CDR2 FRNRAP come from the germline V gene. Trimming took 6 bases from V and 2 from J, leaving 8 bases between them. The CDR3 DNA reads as TGTGCTAGTGGCCCGACTACTGGAAACACCATATATTTT. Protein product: CASGPTTGNTIYF.

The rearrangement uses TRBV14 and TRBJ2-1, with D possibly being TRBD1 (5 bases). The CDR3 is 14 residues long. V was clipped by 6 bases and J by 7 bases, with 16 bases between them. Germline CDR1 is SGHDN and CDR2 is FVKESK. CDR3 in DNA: TGTGCCAGCAGTCCGGGTGGGGCATTAAATGAGCAGTTCTTC. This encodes CASSPGGALNEQFF.

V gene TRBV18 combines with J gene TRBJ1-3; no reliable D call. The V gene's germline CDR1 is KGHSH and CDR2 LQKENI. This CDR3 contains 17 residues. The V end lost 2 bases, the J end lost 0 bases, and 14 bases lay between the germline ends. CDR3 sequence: CASSPTAGGSSGNTIYF. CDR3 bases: TGTGCCAGCTCACCAACGGCGGGCGGTTCCTCTGGAAACACCATATATTTT.

The DNA for the CDR3 is TGTGCCTGGAGTGTAGGATTGAAAGTCGAGGGAGCTTTCTTT. Residues: CAWSVGLKVEGAFF. The J gene is TRBJ1-1, the V gene TRBV30; D gene uncertain. The ends were cut back, 0 bases at V and 10 bases at J, with 18 bases in the middle. The germline V gene encodes CDR1 GTSNPN and CDR2 SVGIG (reference sequence). This CDR3 contains 14 residues.

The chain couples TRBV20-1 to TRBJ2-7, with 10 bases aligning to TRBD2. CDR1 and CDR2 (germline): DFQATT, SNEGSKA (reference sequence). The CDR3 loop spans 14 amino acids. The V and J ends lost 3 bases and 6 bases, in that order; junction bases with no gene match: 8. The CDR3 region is CSASLSGGAFEQYF. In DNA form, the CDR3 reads TGCAGTGCTAGTCTAAGCGGGGGGGCTTTCGAGCAGTACTTC.

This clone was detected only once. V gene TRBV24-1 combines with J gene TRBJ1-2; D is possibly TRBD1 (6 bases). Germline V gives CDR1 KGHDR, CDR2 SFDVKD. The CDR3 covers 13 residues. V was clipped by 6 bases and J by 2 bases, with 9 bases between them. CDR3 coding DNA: TGTGCCACCAGTCCAGGACAGAACTATGGCTACACCTTC. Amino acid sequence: CATSPGQNYGYTF.

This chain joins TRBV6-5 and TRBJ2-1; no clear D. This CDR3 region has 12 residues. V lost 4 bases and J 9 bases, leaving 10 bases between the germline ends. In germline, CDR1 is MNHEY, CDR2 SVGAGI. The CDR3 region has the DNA TGTGCCAGCAGTTCCAGGCTAACTGAGCAGTTCTTC. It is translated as CASSSRLTEQFF.

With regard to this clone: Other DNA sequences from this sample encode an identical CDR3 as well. The CDR3 region is CASSPYSSSGNTIYF. DNA for the CDR3: TGTGCCAGCAGCCCCTACAGCTCCTCTGGAAACACCATATATTTT. This chain links TRBV7-2 with TRBJ1-3; D not resolved. This CDR3 has 15 amino acids. CDR1 is SGHTA, CDR2 FQGNSA, per germline. The germline V and J ends were trimmed by 5 bases and 0 bases, with 11 bases remaining between them.

CDR3: CASSPGRSYNTEAFF. Here the CDR3 DNA reads TGTGCCAGTAGCCCAGGGCGGAGCTATAACACTGAAGCTTTCTTT. V usage is TRBV19 and J usage is TRBJ1-1; D is possibly TRBD1 (5 bases). Looked up from germline, CDR1 is LNHDA and CDR2 is SQIVND (reference sequence). The CDR3 covers 15 residues. Trimming pared 6 bases from V and 2 bases from J, leaving 16 bases between.

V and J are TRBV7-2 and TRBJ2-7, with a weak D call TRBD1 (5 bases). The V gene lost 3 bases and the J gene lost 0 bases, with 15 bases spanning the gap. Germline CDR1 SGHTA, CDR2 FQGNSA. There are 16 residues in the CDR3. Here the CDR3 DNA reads TGTGCCAGCAGCTTTATGGAACAGGCCCGCTCCTACGAGCAGTACTTC. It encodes CASSFMEQARSYEQYF.

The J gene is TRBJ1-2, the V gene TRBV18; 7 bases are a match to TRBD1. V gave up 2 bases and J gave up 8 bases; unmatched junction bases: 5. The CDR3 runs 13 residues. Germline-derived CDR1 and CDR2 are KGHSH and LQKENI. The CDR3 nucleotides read TGTGCCAGCTCACCAGACACAGGGGCGGGCTACACCTTC. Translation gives CASSPDTGAGYTF.

CDR3 in amino acids: CASSSGGRNQPQHF. CDR3 sequence (DNA): TGTGCCAGTTCCTCAGGGGGACGCAATCAGCCCCAGCATTTT. The genes are TRBV19 and TRBJ1-5, with 7 bases that match TRBD1. Germline CDR1 is LNHDA and CDR2 is SQIVND (reference sequence). The CDR3 is 14 residues long. V gave up 8 bases and J gave up 2 bases; unmatched junction bases: 6.

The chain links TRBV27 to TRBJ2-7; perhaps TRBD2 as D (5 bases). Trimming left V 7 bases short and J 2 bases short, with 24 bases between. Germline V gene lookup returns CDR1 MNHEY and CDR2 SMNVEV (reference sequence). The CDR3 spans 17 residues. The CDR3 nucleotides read TGTGCCAGCACTTGGCTGCGGGTACCGTCGACCCCCTACGAGCAGTACTTC. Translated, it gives CASTWLRVPSTPYEQYF.

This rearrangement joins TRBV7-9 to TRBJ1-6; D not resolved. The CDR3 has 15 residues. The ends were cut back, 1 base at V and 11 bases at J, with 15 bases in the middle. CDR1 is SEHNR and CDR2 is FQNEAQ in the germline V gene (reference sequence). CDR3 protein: CASSLDTVTRAPLHF. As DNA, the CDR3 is TGTGCCAGCAGCTTAGATACGGTTACTCGGGCACCCCTCCACTTT.

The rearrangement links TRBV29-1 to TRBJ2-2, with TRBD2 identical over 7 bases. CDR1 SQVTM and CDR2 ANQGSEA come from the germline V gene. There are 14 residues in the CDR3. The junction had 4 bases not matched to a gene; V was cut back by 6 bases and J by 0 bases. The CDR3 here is CSVGRGPNTGELFF. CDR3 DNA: TGCAGCGTGGGGAGGGGCCCGAACACCGGGGAGCTGTTTTTT.

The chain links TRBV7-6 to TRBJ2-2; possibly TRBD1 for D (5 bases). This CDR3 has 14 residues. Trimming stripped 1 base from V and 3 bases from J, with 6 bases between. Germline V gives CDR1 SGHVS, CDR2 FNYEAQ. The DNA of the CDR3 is TGTGCCAGCAGCTTAGGACAGTACACCGGGGAGCTGTTTTTT. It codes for CASSLGQYTGELFF.